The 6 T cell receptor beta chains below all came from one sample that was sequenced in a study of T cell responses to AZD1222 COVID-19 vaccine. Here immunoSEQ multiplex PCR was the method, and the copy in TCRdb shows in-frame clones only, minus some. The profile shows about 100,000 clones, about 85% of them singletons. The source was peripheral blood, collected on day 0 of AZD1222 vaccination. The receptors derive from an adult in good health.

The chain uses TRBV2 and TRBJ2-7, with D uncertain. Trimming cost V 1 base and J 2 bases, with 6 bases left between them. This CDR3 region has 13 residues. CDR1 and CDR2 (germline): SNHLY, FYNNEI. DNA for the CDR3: TGTGCCAGCAGTGAAGACAATACCTACGAGCAGTACTTC. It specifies CASSEDNTYEQYF.

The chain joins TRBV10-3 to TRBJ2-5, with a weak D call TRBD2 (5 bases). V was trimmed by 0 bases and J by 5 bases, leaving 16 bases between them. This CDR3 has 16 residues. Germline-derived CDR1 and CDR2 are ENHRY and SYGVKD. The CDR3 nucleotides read TGTGCCATCAGTGAGTCGCTGCATAGGAGGTACGAGACCCAGTACTTC. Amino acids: CAISESLHRRYETQYF.

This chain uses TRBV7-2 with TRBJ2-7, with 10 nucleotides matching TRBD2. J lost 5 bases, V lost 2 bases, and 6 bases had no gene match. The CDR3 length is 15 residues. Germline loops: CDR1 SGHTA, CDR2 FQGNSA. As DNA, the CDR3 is TGTGCCAGCAGCTTAACTAGCGGGACGTGGGACGAGCAGTACTTC. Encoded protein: CASSLTSGTWDEQYF.

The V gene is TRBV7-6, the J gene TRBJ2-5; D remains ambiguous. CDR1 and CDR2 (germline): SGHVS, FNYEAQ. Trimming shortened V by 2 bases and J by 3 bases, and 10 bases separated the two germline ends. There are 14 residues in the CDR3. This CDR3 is CASSLRLDKETQYF. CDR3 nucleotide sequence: TGTGCCAGCAGCTTAAGACTCGACAAAGAGACCCAGTACTTC. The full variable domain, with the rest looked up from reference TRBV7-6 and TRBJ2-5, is GAGVSQSPRYKVTKRGQDVALRCDPISGHVSLYWYRQALGQGPEFLTYFNYEAQQDKSGLPNDRFSAERPEGSISTLTIQRTEQRDSAMYRCASSLRLDKETQYFGPGTRLLVL.

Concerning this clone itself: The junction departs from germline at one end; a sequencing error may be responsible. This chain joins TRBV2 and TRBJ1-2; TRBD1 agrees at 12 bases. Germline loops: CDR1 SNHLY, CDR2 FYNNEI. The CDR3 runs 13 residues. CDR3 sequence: CATRVRDRGQNFF. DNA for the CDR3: TGTGCCACCCGAGTTCGGGACAGGGGGCAGAACTTCTTC. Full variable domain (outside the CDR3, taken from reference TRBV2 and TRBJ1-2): EPEVTQTPSHQVTQMGQEVILRCVPISNHLYFYWYRQILGQKVEFLVSFYNNEISEKSEIFDDQFSVERPDGSNFTLKIRSTKLEDSAMYFCATRVRDRGQNFFGSGTRLTVV.

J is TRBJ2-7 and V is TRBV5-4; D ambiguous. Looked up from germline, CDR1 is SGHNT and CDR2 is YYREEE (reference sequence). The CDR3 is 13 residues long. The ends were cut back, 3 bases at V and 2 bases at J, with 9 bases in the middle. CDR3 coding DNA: TGTGCCAGCAGCTCGGCGAATCCCTACGAGCAGTACTTC. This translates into CASSSANPYEQYF.